This is a list of T cell receptor beta chains from one sample in a study of CXCR3-negative and CXCR3-positive naive CD8 T cells. Following a re-call of the 5' RACE reads, TCRdb has one entry per CDR3 protein and lacks DNA. The sample holds 70,000 to 95,000 distinct CDR3 sequences. Sequencing was performed on naive CXCR3- CD8+ T cells from blood. The receptors were sampled from a human donor in good health. Some clones in this sample may be carry-over from other donors' samples. CDR3s include the opening cysteine and the closing phenylalanine or tryptophan. Fields, in order: V gene, J gene, CDR3 length, CDR3 protein.

v_gene: TRBV12-3/TRBV12-4; j_gene: TRBJ1-1; len: 15; CDR3aa: CASSWTGAVNTEAFF
v_gene: TRBV6-5; j_gene: TRBJ1-5; len: 13; CDR3aa: CASSPGSLGPQHF
v_gene: TRBV27; j_gene: TRBJ1-2; len: 16; CDR3aa: CASSFGRDWGFYGYTF
v_gene: TRBV7-8; j_gene: TRBJ2-4; len: 16; CDR3aa: CASSPPAGGPRDIQYF
v_gene: TRBV11-3; j_gene: TRBJ2-1; len: 15; CDR3aa: CASSINGDSNNEQFF
v_gene: TRBV28; j_gene: TRBJ2-7; len: 16; CDR3aa: CASSPPITGAGDEQYF
v_gene: TRBV7-8; j_gene: TRBJ1-2; len: 13; CDR3aa: CASSSGQIYGYTF
v_gene: TRBV2; j_gene: TRBJ1-1; len: 15; CDR3aa: CASSTAQGAGTEAFF
v_gene: TRBV4-1; j_gene: TRBJ2-7; len: 13; CDR3aa: CASRPTSADEQYF
v_gene: TRBV7-9; j_gene: TRBJ2-7; len: 16; CDR3aa: CASSPSEGGPAYEQYF
v_gene: TRBV6-2/TRBV6-3; j_gene: TRBJ2-1; len: 16; CDR3aa: CASSRLGAGGANEQFF
v_gene: TRBV5-5; j_gene: TRBJ2-7; len: 15; CDR3aa: CASSLGTGGTYEQYF
v_gene: TRBV5-1; j_gene: TRBJ2-1; len: 17; CDR3aa: CASSLAPLAGPHNEQFF
v_gene: TRBV19; j_gene: TRBJ1-1; len: 13; CDR3aa: CASSIGAGAEAFF
v_gene: TRBV27; j_gene: TRBJ2-7; len: 15; CDR3aa: CASSMGQGHRNEQYF
v_gene: TRBV7-2; j_gene: TRBJ2-4; len: 14; CDR3aa: CASSSAPYRNIQYF
v_gene: TRBV29-1; j_gene: TRBJ1-4; len: 13; CDR3aa: CSARDRHNEKLFF